This T cell receptor beta chain was captured in a study of T cells in Graves' hyperthyroidism and ophthalmopathy. There were TCR beta CDR3 regions amplified from RNA transcripts. HTBI primers were employed in a first-round RT-PCR of the TCR CDR3. TCRdb ran MiXCR on the multiplex PCR reads and lists one entry per CDR3 protein. The sample shows hundreds of thousands of distinct CDR3 sequences, approximately 18% of them seen only once. Germline CDR1 is SGHRS and CDR2 is YFSETQ. V was clipped by 4 bases and J by 0 bases; unmatched bases: 6. The CDR3 consists of 15 residues. V and J are TRBV5-1 and TRBJ2-5; 7 bases fit TRBD2. This receptor was taken from a woman in her forties or fifties with Graves' hyperthyroidism that later progressed to Graves' ophthalmopathy. Sequencing was done on a sample of blood. This chain's CDR3 is CASSHSSGDQETQYF. CDR3 DNA: TGCGCCAGCAGCCATTCTAGCGGCGACCAAGAGACCCAGTACTTC.